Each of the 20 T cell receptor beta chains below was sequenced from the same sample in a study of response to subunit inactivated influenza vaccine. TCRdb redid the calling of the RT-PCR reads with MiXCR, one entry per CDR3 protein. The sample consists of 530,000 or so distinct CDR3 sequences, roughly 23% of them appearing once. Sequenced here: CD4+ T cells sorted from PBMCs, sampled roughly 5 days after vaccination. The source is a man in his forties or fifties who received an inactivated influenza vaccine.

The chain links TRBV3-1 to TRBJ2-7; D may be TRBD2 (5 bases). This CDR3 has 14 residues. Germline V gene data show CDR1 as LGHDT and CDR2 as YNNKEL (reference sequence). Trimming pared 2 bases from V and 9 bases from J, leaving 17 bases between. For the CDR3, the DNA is TGTGCCAGCAGCCAACTAAACACCGGGCGGGCGCAGTACTTC. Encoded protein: CASSQLNTGRAQYF.

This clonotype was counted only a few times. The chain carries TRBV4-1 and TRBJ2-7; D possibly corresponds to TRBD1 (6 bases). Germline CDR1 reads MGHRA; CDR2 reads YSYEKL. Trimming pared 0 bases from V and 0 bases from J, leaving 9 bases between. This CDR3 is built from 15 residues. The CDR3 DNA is TGCGCCAGCAGCCAAGAAGAGGACAGCTCCTACGAGCAGTACTTC. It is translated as CASSQEEDSSYEQYF.

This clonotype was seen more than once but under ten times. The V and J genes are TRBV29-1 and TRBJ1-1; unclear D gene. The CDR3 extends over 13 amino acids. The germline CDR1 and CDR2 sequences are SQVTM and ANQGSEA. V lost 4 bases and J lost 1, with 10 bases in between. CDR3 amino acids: CSVVGLGNTEAFF. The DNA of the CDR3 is TGCAGCGTTGTGGGCCTAGGGAACACTGAAGCTTTCTTT. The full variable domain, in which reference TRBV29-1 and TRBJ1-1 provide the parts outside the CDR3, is SAVISQKPSRDICQRGTSLTIQCQVDSQVTMMFWYRQQPGQSLTLIATANQGSEATYESGFVIDKFPISRPNLTFSTLTVSNMSPEDSSIYLCSVVGLGNTEAFFGQGTRLTVV.

The CDR3 DNA follows: TGTGCCACCAGCACGAACTCTCGGAGCGTTGAGTGGAATGAGCAGTTCTTC. Translation: CATSTNSRSVEWNEQFF. This chain links TRBV15 with TRBJ2-1; D remains ambiguous. Deletions cut 4 bases from V and 7 bases from J, with 23 bases between. The CDR3 runs 17 residues. Germline CDR1 is LNHNV and CDR2 is YYDKDF (reference sequence).

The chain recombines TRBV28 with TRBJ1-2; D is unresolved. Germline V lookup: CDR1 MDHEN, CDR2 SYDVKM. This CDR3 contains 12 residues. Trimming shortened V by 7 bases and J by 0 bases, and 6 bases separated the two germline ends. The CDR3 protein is CASKLANYGYTF. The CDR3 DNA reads TGTGCCAGCAAGTTAGCTAACTATGGCTACACCTTC.

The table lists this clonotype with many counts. The CDR3 spells CASSWGISYEQYF. CDR3 DNA sequence: TGTGCCAGCAGCTGGGGAATCTCCTACGAGCAGTACTTC. The chain employs TRBV7-2 and TRBJ2-7; D remains unclear. This CDR3 is 13 amino acids long. Germline CDR1 reads SGHTA; CDR2 reads FQGNSA. V lost 4 bases and J lost 0, with 7 bases in between.

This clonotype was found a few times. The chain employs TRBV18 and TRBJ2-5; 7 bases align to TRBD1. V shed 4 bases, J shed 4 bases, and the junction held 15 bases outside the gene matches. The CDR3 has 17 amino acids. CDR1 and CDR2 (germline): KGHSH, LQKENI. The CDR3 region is CASSQVLNTGVRETQYF. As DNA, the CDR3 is TGTGCCAGCTCACAAGTACTGAACACAGGGGTGAGAGAGACCCAGTACTTC.

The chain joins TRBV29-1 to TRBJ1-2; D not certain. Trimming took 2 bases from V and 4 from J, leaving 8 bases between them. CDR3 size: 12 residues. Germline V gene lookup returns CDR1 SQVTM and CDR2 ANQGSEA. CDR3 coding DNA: TGCAGCGTTGAAAAGGCCAGCTATGGCTACACCTTC. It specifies CSVEKASYGYTF. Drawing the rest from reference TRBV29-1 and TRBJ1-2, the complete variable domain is SAVISQKPSRDICQRGTSLTIQCQVDSQVTMMFWYRQQPGQSLTLIATANQGSEATYESGFVIDKFPISRPNLTFSTLTVSNMSPEDSSIYLCSVEKASYGYTFGSGTRLTVV.

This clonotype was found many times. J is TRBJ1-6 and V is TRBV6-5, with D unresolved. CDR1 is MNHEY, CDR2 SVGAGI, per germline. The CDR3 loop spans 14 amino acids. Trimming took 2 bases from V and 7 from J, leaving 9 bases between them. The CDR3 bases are TGTGCCAGCAGTTACAGTTTGGCGAATTCACCCCTCCACTTT. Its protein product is CASSYSLANSPLHF.

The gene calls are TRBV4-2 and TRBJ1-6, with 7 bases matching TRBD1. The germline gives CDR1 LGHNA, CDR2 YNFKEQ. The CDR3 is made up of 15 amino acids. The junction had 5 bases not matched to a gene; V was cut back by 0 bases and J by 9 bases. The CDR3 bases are TGTGCCAGCAGCCAAGACACAGGGGTAGGTTCACCCCTCCACTTT. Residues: CASSQDTGVGSPLHF.

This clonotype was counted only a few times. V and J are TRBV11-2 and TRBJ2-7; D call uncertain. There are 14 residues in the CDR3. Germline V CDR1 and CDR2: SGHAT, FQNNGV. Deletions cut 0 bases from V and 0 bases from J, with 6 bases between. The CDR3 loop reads CASSLDVSSYEQYF. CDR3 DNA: TGTGCCAGCAGCTTAGACGTGAGCTCCTACGAGCAGTACTTC. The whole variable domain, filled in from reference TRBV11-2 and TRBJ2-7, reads EAGVAQSPRYKIIEKRQSVAFWCNPISGHATLYWYQQILGQGPKLLIQFQNNGVVDDSQLPKDRFSAERLKGVDSTLKIQPAKLEDSAVYLCASSLDVSSYEQYFGPGTRLTVT.

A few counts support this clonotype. CDR3 residues: CASSQDGVAGGGEQYF. The CDR3 bases are TGTGCCAGCAGCCAAGATGGGGTAGCGGGAGGAGGCGAGCAGTACTTC. V usage is TRBV4-2 and J usage is TRBJ2-7, with 10 bases that match TRBD2. CDR1 and CDR2 (germline): LGHNA, YNFKEQ. The CDR3 runs 16 residues. Unmatched junction bases numbered 8, after V lost 0 bases and J lost 6 bases.

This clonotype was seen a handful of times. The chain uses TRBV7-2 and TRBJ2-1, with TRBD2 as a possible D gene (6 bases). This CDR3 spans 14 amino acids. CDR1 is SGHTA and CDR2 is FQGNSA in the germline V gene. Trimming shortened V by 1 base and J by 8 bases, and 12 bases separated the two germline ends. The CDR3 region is CASSLVYRRDEQFF. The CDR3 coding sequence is TGTGCCAGCAGCTTAGTGTATAGGAGGGATGAGCAGTTCTTC. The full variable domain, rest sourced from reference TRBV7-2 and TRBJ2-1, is GAGVSQSPSNKVTEKGKDVELRCDPISGHTALYWYRQSLGQGLEFLIYFQGNSAPDKSGLPSDRFSAERTGGSVSTLTIQRTQQEDSAVYLCASSLVYRRDEQFFGPGTRLTVL.

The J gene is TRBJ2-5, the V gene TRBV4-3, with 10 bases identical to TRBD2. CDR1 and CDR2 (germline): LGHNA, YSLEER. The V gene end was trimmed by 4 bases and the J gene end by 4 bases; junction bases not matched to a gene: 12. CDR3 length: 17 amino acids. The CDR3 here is CASSPSGSGRAVETQYF. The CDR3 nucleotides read TGCGCCAGCAGCCCAAGTGGGAGCGGGAGGGCCGTAGAGACCCAGTACTTC.

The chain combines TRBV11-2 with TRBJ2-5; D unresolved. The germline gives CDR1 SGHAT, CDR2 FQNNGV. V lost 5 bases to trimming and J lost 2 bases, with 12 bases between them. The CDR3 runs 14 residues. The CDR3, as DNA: TGTGCCAGCAGCAAACGGACGGAACAAGAGACCCAGTACTTC. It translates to CASSKRTEQETQYF.

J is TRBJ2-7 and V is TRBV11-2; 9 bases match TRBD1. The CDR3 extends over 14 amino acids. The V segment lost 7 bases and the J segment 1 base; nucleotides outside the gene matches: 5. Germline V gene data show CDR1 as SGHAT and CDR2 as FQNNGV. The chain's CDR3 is CASKPGQGSYEQYF. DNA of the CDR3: TGTGCCAGCAAACCGGGACAGGGTTCCTACGAGCAGTACTTC.

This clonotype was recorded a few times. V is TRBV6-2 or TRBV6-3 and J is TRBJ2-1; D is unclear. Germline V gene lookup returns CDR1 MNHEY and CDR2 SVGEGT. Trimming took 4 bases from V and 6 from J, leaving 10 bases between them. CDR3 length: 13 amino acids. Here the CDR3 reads CASSSVLFNEQFF. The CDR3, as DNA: TGTGCCAGCAGTTCTGTGCTTTTCAATGAGCAGTTCTTC.

The CDR3 nucleotides are TGTGCCTGGATGGGAGCTCCCACAGATACGCAGTATTTT. It is translated as CAWMGAPTDTQYF. This sequence joins TRBV30 and TRBJ2-3; D might be TRBD2 (5 bases). CDR1 and CDR2 from the germline V gene are GTSNPN and SVGIG (reference sequence). This CDR3 contains 13 residues. With 4 bases removed from V and 2 bases from J, the gap between germline ends came to 10 bases. Looking up the rest from reference TRBV30 and TRBJ2-3 gives the full variable domain: SQTIHQWPATLVQPVGSPLSLECTVEGTSNPNLYWYRQAAGRGLQLLFYSVGIGQISSEVPQNLSASRPQDRQFILSSKKLLLSDSGFYLCAWMGAPTDTQYFGPGTRLTVL.

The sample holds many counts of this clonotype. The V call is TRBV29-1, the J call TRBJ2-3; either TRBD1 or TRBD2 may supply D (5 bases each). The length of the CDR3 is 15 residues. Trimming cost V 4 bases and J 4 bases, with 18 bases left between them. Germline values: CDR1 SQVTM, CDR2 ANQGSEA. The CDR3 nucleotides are TGCAGCGTTGCCCTCGGAGGCAGGGCCCCAGATACGCAGTATTTT. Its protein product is CSVALGGRAPDTQYF.

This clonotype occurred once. The CDR3 sequence: CASSLRRGGASDTQYF. The CDR3 nucleotides are TGTGCCAGCAGCTTACGCCGCGGGGGGGCATCGGATACGCAGTATTTT. The V and J genes are TRBV7-9 and TRBJ2-3; 9 nucleotides line up with TRBD2. Germline assignment: CDR1 SEHNR and CDR2 FQNEAQ (reference sequence). The trim removed 2 bases at V and 6 bases at J, leaving 9 bases unmatched. CDR3 length equals 16 residues.